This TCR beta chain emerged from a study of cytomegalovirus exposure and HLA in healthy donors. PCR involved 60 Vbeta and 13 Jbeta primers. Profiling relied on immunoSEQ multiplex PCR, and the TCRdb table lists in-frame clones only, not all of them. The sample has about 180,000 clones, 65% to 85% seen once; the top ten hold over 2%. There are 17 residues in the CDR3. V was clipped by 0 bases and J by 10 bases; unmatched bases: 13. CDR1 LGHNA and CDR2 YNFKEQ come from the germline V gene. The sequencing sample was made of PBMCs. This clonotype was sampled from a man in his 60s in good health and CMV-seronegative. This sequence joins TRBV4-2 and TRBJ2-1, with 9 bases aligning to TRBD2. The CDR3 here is CASSQDLGVAGVLEQFF. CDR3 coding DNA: TGTGCCAGCAGCCAAGATCTGGGGGTAGCGGGGGTTCTGGAGCAGTTCTTC.